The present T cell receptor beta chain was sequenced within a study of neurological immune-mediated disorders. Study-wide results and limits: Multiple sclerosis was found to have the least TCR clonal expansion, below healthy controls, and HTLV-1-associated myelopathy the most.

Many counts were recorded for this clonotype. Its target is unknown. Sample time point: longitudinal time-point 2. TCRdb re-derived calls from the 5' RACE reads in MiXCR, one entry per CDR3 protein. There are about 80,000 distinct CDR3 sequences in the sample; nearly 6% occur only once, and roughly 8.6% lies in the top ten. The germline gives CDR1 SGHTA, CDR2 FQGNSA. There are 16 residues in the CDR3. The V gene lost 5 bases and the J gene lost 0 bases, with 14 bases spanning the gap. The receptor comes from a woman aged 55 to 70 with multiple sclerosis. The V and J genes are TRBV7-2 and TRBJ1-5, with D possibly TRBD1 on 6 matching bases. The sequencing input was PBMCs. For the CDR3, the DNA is TGTGCCAGCAGCAATCAGGGGCGATTTAGCAATCAGCCCCAGCATTTT. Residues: CASSNQGRFSNQPQHF.